The entry that follows covers one T cell receptor beta chain sequence. Its antigen is unknown. Base-call qualities are not available, and no considerably larger clone is one nucleotide away. This entry comes from a study of blood T cell repertoires in COVID-19 (dated by TCRdb to about 2020). About the study as a whole: Collaborator samples came from the United States, Italy and Spain and covered acute and convalescent phases of COVID-19. The prospective study material was composed of cDNA or gDNA derived from T cells, B-cell-depleted T cells, or PBMCs. Deeply sampled blood TCRbeta repertoires from subjects exposed to, actively infected with, or recovered from COVID-19 were included in the dataset. A freely available public database, intended as a resource for researchers studying the immune response to SARS-CoV-2, is where the repertoires were released. Samples were obtained from the ongoing ImmuneRACE study (first 160 participants) and from some 1,200 subjects provided by 6 global collaborators. A de-identified subject ID, COVID-19 status, age in years and sex were almost always included in the sample metadata. Where available, HLA class I and class II types were obtained from metadata supplied by the sample provider rather than from assay-based typing. Results and caveats for the whole study, not just this receptor: Clinical and demographic metadata were provided uncurated, with the amount varying by source and participant.

Collaborating institutions collected whole blood in K2EDTA tubes following their own protocols. For TCRbeta analysis, collaborator samples were shipped as frozen whole blood, as isolated PBMCs, or as DNA extracted from either sample type. TCRbeta CDR3 regions were amplified from genomic DNA using the immunoSEQ Assay, a bias-controlled multiplex PCR. Turning to the authors' computational methods: The number of nucleated cells in each sample was estimated by amplification of reference gene primers within the assay. Sequence reads were collapsed and filtered to measure the absolute abundance of every unique TCRbeta CDR3 rearrangement. For each sample, productive Simpson clonality was calculated as the square root of Simpson's diversity index over productive rearrangements. Sourced from immuneACCESS, this table was stored by TCRdb with only in-frame sequences that have V and J called. A share of the clones is absent; for the studies checked, an unresolved V gene accounts for under half, and the remainder has no known explanation. V and J calls plus clone size are reproduced from that table; the DNA served to infer D and trimming. This sample gives 150,000 to 200,000 clones in total; around 83% of them show up just once. Less than 2% of the sample comes from the top ten.

The CDR3, from cysteine to phenylalanine, totals 15 residues. Just the 45-base CDR3 DNA is kept, in frame starting at base 1. Trimmed from V: 2 bases; trimmed from J: 5 bases; junction bases lacking a gene match: 4. Via the germline V gene, CDR1 is ENHRY and CDR2 SYGVKD. The sequencing input was peripheral blood. This sequence originates from a human donor in a cohort sampled during active COVID-19. Recombination connected TRBV10-3 to TRBJ2-7, with 12 bases in between that match TRBD2. The nucleotides are TGTGCCATCAGTGAGGAGTCTAGCGGGAGGGACGAGCAGTACTTC. Its protein product is CAISEESSGRDEQYF.